This entry lists 2 T cell receptor beta chains sequenced from one sample in a study of naive and memory T cell subsets. The beta constant-region primer was an equimolar mix of two oligonucleotides covering TRBC1 and TRBC2. The ligated cDNA underwent four PCR rounds using SP2 and nested alpha and beta constant-region primers. TCRdb independently ran MiXCR on the UMI-ligation and nested PCR reads; one entry per CDR3 protein. The sample has 95,000 to 150,000 distinct CDR3 sequences; 35% to 40% are singletons. Sequenced material: central memory CD4+ T cells from blood. The receptors originated from a human donor in good health.

The V gene is TRBV5-4, the J gene TRBJ2-7; 12 nucleotides line up with TRBD1. Trimming cost V 4 bases and J 4 bases; bases outside gene matches: 9. Germline CDR1 and CDR2: SGHNT and YYREEE (reference sequence). The CDR3 loop spans 16 amino acids. In nucleotides, the CDR3 is TGTGCCAGCAGCCCAGCCGGGACAGGGGGCCTGTACGAGCAGTACTTC. Translation: CASSPAGTGGLYEQYF.

This clonotype was counted a few times. The chain joins TRBV6-6 to TRBJ1-1; 8 bases agree with TRBD1. CDR3 size: 14 residues. After removal of 6 bases from V and 5 bases from J, the junction contained 8 bases not matched to a gene. CDR1 and CDR2 from the germline V gene are MNHNY and SVGAGI (reference sequence). The CDR3 loop is CASRSRQGYTEAFF. DNA for the CDR3: TGTGCCAGCAGATCCCGACAGGGGTATACTGAAGCTTTCTTT.